This T cell receptor beta chain was sequenced during a study of T cells expressing NK-cell markers. The wider study: Of eight sequenced donors, seven were HCMV-seropositive and one HCMV-seronegative. Study outcomes and limitations: For a handful of donors, these clonotypes were likewise the leading ones in the CD3+CD56-NKG2C+ fraction. NKG2C+ dominant clonotype frequencies in more than 5 donors were roughly 1.0-7.5% of CD8+ T cells.

As the method of synthesis, 5'RACE template switching with UMIs yielded TCR beta cDNA. TCRdb re-called the 5' RACE reads and shows each CDR3 protein once, DNA omitted. The sample table sets out approximately 150,000 distinct CDR3 sequences. Turning to this clonotype: Its antigen is unknown.

The CDR3 contains 17 residues. Germline values: CDR1 LGHNA, CDR2 YNFKEQ. Sequenced: blood T cells: a sorted CD56 or NKG2C T cell subset, CD4+ or CD8+ T cells, or bulk PBMC T cells (not recorded which). This rearrangement joins TRBV4-2 to TRBJ2-3; with no DNA, the TCRdb D assignment of TRBD1 cannot be verified. The origin of this receptor is a woman between 18 and 70 years old in good health. The CDR3 protein is CASHPVGTDKNSDTQYF.